Listed below are T cell receptor beta chains from one sample, sequenced in a study of monozygotic twins with inflammatory bowel disease. Each CDR3 protein gets one entry in TCRdb, which reprocessed the 5' RACE reads and gives no DNA. The listing records approximately 330,000 distinct CDR3 sequences. Input material: blood. The origin of the receptors is a human donor with ulcerative colitis or Crohn's disease, or a healthy co-twin of an affected twin (not recorded which). CDR3s include the opening cysteine and the closing phenylalanine or tryptophan. The order of the fields is J gene, V gene, CDR3 protein.

>TRBJ1-5|TRBV30
CAWRQGAGQPQHF
>TRBJ1-2|TRBV12-3/TRBV12-4
CASSLAINYGYTF
>TRBJ1-6|TRBV28
CASSSSGAANSPLHF
>TRBJ1-3|TRBV29-1
CSVEDLQTGNTIYF
>TRBJ2-4|TRBV6-5
CASSYIMTTVGNIQYF
>TRBJ2-1|TRBV12-3/TRBV12-4
CASSSGTSGRASHNEQFF
>TRBJ2-7|TRBV28
CASSPLSTTAYEQYF
>TRBJ2-7|TRBV14
CASSQDRGREQYF
>TRBJ2-3|TRBV29-1
CSVIPWVGSQDTQYF
>TRBJ2-4|TRBV5-1
CASSLPGGVDKNIQYF
>TRBJ2-3|TRBV5-6
CASSLGTSTDTQYF
>TRBJ2-4|TRBV20-1
CSATLAEKNIQYF
>TRBJ1-2|TRBV29-1
CSVEPRQTSYGYTF
>TRBJ2-5|TRBV11-2
CASGRWPRTGRDQETQYF
>TRBJ1-1|TRBV12-3/TRBV12-4
CASSVTGAEGEAFF
>TRBJ1-5|TRBV7-2
CASSLPEGRQPQHF
>TRBJ1-3|TRBV7-2
CASSPDRASSGNTIYF
>TRBJ2-3|TRBV12-5
CASGLGTGATDTQYF
>TRBJ2-7|TRBV6-1
CASSEDPIQHYEQYF
>TRBJ2-7|TRBV6-2/TRBV6-3
CASSHLGTGYHEQYF
>TRBJ2-1|TRBV7-9
CASVRGNEQFF
>TRBJ2-2|TRBV20-1
CSASTGTSGLVSTGELFF
>TRBJ1-1|TRBV19
CASSTRDRVPAFF
>TRBJ1-1|TRBV5-5
CAGQDTTNTEAFF
>TRBJ2-7|TRBV27
CASSPPLGRERSYEQYF
>TRBJ2-7|TRBV12-3/TRBV12-4
CASRPGVYEQYF
>TRBJ2-7|TRBV15
CATSRDRRGYEQYF